This TCR beta chain was sequenced for a study of graft-versus-host responses after intestinal transplantation. For the study at large: Among the recipients, all got anti-thymocyte globulin induction and then tacrolimus and steroids for approximately 3 years.

Study-level findings and limits: GvH clones were found in recipient marrow; some appeared first in ileum or blood. Allografts carried high graft-versus-host to host-versus-graft clonal ratios in patients having graft-donor T cell macrochimerism.

The assay was immunoSEQ multiplex PCR, and TCRdb's table has in-frame clones only and misses some. The data show approximately 9,400 clones, 88% seen once. The V end was cut by 6 bases, the J end by 1 base, with 17 bases between. CDR1 is SGHRS, CDR2 YFSETQ, per germline. The CDR3 sequence is 15 residues long. Comment on this clone: The antigen remains undetermined.

The clonotype was recovered from a human patient who received an intestinal transplant, so some T cells may come from the graft donor. This chain uses TRBV5-1 with TRBJ2-7; no definite D call. The sample here was PBMCs, taken 230 to 250 days after intestinal transplant. In DNA, the CDR3 is TGCGCCAGCAAGCTTCCTAGTAGGTCTTCCTACGAGCAGTACTTC. Its translation: CASKLPSRSSYEQYF.